This TCR beta chain is from a study of T cell responses to AZD1222 COVID-19 vaccine. The CDR3 length is 16 residues. V lost 0 bases and J lost 1, with 11 bases in between. CDR1 and CDR2 from the germline V gene are KGHDR and SFDVKD. Clones were sequenced by immunoSEQ multiplex PCR, and TCRdb holds only the in-frame ones, with some missing. The top ten clones hold 1.8% of a sample with 100,000 or so clones, about 85% of them seen once. The sequencing here drew on peripheral blood, taken on day 0 of AZD1222 vaccination. The gene calls are TRBV24-1 and TRBJ2-5; D may be TRBD1 (5 bases). This clonotype was sampled from an adult in good health. For the CDR3, the DNA is TGTGCCACCAGTGATTTGGACAGCTCCCTCCAAGAGACCCAGTACTTC. Protein sequence: CATSDLDSSLQETQYF.